The 29 T cell receptor beta chains below come from one sample, sequenced in a study of blood T cell repertoires in COVID-19. Clones were read by immunoSEQ multiplex PCR, and TCRdb kept only the in-frame ones, dropping some. This sample yields under 300,000 clones, of which under 90% are seen a single time; over 9% belongs to the top ten. Material for sequencing was peripheral blood. The origin of the receptors is a woman in her fifties or sixties who had recovered from COVID-19.

The rearrangement uses TRBV19 and TRBJ2-7; weak D call: TRBD2 (6 bases). Germline V gives CDR1 LNHDA, CDR2 SQIVND (reference sequence). The CDR3 has 14 residues. V gave up 5 bases and J gave up 3 bases, with 14 bases separating them. Here the CDR3 DNA reads TGTGCCAGTAGTGTGCGGGACTCCTTCTACGAGCAGTACTTC. It translates to CASSVRDSFYEQYF.

This clone showed up just a few times. J is TRBJ2-3 and V is TRBV6-4; 9 nucleotides line up with TRBD1. V lost 5 bases and J lost 6; bases outside the gene matches: 6. CDR3 length: 14 residues. CDR1 MRHNA and CDR2 SNTAGT come from the germline V gene. This CDR3 is CASSLDRGSDTQYF. CDR3 DNA: TGTGCCAGCAGTCTGGACAGGGGCAGCGATACGCAGTATTTT.

A few counts support this clone. The genes are TRBV3-1 (or the pseudogene TRBV3-2) and TRBJ2-6; 8 nucleotides agree with TRBD1. Trimming at V came to 1 base and at J to 4 bases, leaving 0 bases not matched to a gene. CDR3 size: 15 residues. Germline V gene lookup returns CDR1 LGHDT and CDR2 YNNKEL (reference sequence). CDR3 in DNA: TGTGCCAGCAGCCAAGGGACAGGGGGGGCCAACGTCCTGACTTTC. This translates into CASSQGTGGANVLTF.

This clone showed up many times. The same CDR3 also results from other DNA sequences found in this sample. The chain carries TRBV19 and TRBJ2-7, with 8 bases aligning to TRBD2. J was trimmed by 5 bases and V by 10 bases; bases with no gene match: 10. Germline V gives CDR1 LNHDA, CDR2 SQIVND (reference sequence). This CDR3 has 13 amino acids. The CDR3 protein is CATSVREGHEQYF. CDR3 in DNA: TGTGCCACTTCTGTCCGGGAGGGCCACGAGCAGTACTTC.

This clone was recorded a few times. This chain links TRBV3-1 (or the pseudogene TRBV3-2) with TRBJ2-5, with 7 bases lining up with TRBD2. The CDR3 totals 15 residues. Germline V lookup: CDR1 LGHDT, CDR2 YNNKEL (reference sequence). J gave up 4 bases and V 3 bases, and 8 bases lay outside the gene matches. The CDR3 DNA follows: TGTGCCAGCAGCCAGAGCGGCGGCGGGAGAGAGACCCAGTACTTC. Its translation: CASSQSGGGRETQYF.

The genes are TRBV21-1 and TRBJ1-1; no check of the table's D call, TRBD1, against the DNA was made. TRBV21-1 is marked as a pseudogene. The CDR3 covers 17 residues. The CDR3 DNA follows: TGTGCCAGCAGCAATTATACAGGAGAGCTCATGAACACTGAAGCTTTCTTT. It translates to CASSNYTGELMNTEAFF.

In this sample, this clone turned up once. The chain links TRBV7-2 to TRBJ1-2; 9 nucleotides agree with TRBD1. The CDR3 runs to 14 residues. Germline V gene lookup returns CDR1 SGHTA and CDR2 FQGNSA. V dropped 4 bases and J dropped 8; count of bases not matched to a gene: 8. The CDR3 sequence is CASSSRQGVEGYTF. The CDR3 DNA follows: TGTGCCAGCAGCTCCCGACAGGGGGTAGAGGGCTACACCTTC.

This clone was counted once. This sequence joins TRBV3-1 (or the pseudogene TRBV3-2) and TRBJ1-1; the D is unclear. V was cut by 4 bases and J by 1 base, with 13 bases left in between. The CDR3 runs 15 residues. Germline CDR1 reads LGHDT; CDR2 reads YNNKEL (reference sequence). CDR3 bases: TGTGCCAGCAGCCCTCACAGCATAGGGAACACTGAAGCTTTCTTT. Translated, it gives CASSPHSIGNTEAFF.

This clone was observed a few times. The V gene is TRBV27, the J gene TRBJ1-6; perhaps TRBD1 as D (5 bases). The CDR3 is 15 residues long. Trimming shortened V by 6 bases and J by 2 bases, and 11 bases separated the two germline ends. Germline CDR1 reads MNHEY; CDR2 reads SMNVEV (reference sequence). CDR3 amino acids: CASSRGATYNSPLHF. In DNA, the CDR3 is TGTGCCAGCAGCCGCGGGGCCACCTATAATTCACCCCTCCACTTT.

V usage is TRBV6-2 or TRBV6-3 and J usage is TRBJ1-1, with D hard to call. Germline CDR1 is MNHEY and CDR2 is SVGEGT. Trimming cost V 0 bases and J 3 bases, with 14 bases left between them. The CDR3 has 16 residues. The CDR3 protein is CASSYSGKREDTEAFF. The CDR3, as DNA: TGTGCCAGCAGTTACTCGGGCAAAAGGGAGGACACTGAAGCTTTCTTT.

Notes on this clone: Different DNA sequences within this sample yield the same CDR3. This sequence joins TRBV4-1 and TRBJ1-1, with D tentatively TRBD1 (5 bases). V lost 2 bases to trimming and J lost 1 base, with 8 bases between them. CDR1 and CDR2 from the germline V gene are MGHRA and YSYEKL. This CDR3 region has 14 residues. The chain's CDR3 is CASSQLGGNTEAFF. The CDR3 coding sequence is TGCGCCAGCAGCCAATTGGGGGGGAACACTGAAGCTTTCTTT.

The genes are TRBV19 and TRBJ2-1; 11 bases agree with TRBD2. Germline-derived CDR1 and CDR2 are LNHDA and SQIVND (reference sequence). V lost 5 bases and J lost 7; bases outside the gene matches: 7. The CDR3 contains 15 residues. CDR3 nucleotides: TGTGCCAGTAGTTTAACTAGCGGGAGTGTGAATGAGCAGTTCTTC. Translating gives CASSLTSGSVNEQFF.

V and J are TRBV19 and TRBJ2-7; D may be TRBD1 (5 bases). Germline V gene lookup returns CDR1 LNHDA and CDR2 SQIVND (reference sequence). The CDR3 runs 13 residues. V lost 5 bases and J lost 0, with 8 bases in between. CDR3 region: CASSWTYSYEQYF. CDR3 coding DNA: TGTGCCAGTAGTTGGACATACTCCTACGAGCAGTACTTC.

This sequence joins TRBV6-6 and TRBJ2-7; 9 bases match TRBD1. The germline CDR1 and CDR2 sequences are MNHNY and SVGAGI (reference sequence). The CDR3 has 15 amino acids. V lost 4 bases to trimming and J lost 5 bases; unmatched junction nucleotides: 9. Here the CDR3 DNA reads TGTGCCAGCAGTTTTCCCGGGACAGGGACCCACGAGCAGTACTTC. It codes for CASSFPGTGTHEQYF.

This sequence joins TRBV5-8 and TRBJ1-5; D not certain. Germline CDR1 reads SGHTS; CDR2 reads YDEGEE. Trimming removed 2 bases from V and 7 bases from J, with 16 bases in between. The length of the CDR3 is 15 residues. The DNA of the CDR3 is TGTGCCAGCAGCTTAGGGAGGGTGGCTTTCCAGCCCCAGCATTTT. This encodes CASSLGRVAFQPQHF.

This CDR3 reads CASSPQEGARGETQYF. DNA for the CDR3: TGCGCCAGCAGCCCTCAGGAGGGGGCGCGGGGTGAGACCCAGTACTTC. The gene calls are TRBV4-1 and TRBJ2-5; D is possibly TRBD1 (7 bases). Germline values: CDR1 MGHRA, CDR2 YSYEKL. The V and J ends lost 4 bases and 5 bases respectively, with 20 bases between them. The CDR3 sequence is 16 residues long.

This chain connects TRBV6-2 or TRBV6-3 to TRBJ2-2; TRBD1 aligns across 7 bases. This CDR3 region has 16 residues. Germline CDR1 reads MNHEY; CDR2 reads SVGEGT. V dropped 3 bases and J dropped 8; count of bases not matched to a gene: 12. The CDR3: CASSYPPPGGRGELFF. In nucleotides, the CDR3 is TGTGCCAGCAGTTATCCGCCCCCAGGGGGTCGAGGGGAGCTGTTTTTT.

The chain couples TRBV7-2 to TRBJ1-5; D uncertain. V was pared by 5 bases and J by 0 bases, with 17 bases between. The V gene's germline CDR1 is SGHTA and CDR2 FQGNSA. This CDR3 is built from 17 residues. The CDR3 here is CASSQADGRYSNQPQHF. In nucleotides, the CDR3 is TGTGCCAGCAGCCAAGCGGACGGCCGGTATAGCAATCAGCCCCAGCATTTT.

This clone was picked up one time. The chain couples TRBV7-8 to TRBJ1-6, with D tentatively TRBD1 (5 bases). With 4 bases removed from V and 9 bases from J, the gap between germline ends came to 13 bases. This CDR3 has 14 amino acids. CDR1 is SGHVS, CDR2 FQNEAQ, per germline. The CDR3 loop reads CASSSQSGGSPLHF. The DNA for the CDR3 is TGTGCCAGCAGCTCACAGTCCGGGGGTTCACCCCTCCACTTT.

This clone occurred once. The rearrangement uses TRBV7-2 and TRBJ2-5, with a tentative D call TRBD1 (6 bases). The germline V gene has CDR1 SGHTA and CDR2 FQGNSA. CDR3 length equals 13 residues. V was trimmed by 7 bases and J by 1 base, leaving 10 bases between them. The CDR3 is CASNGQIQETQYF. CDR3 coding DNA: TGTGCCAGCAACGGACAGATCCAAGAGACCCAGTACTTC.

The chain is built from TRBV28 and TRBJ1-5, with 10 nucleotides matching TRBD1. CDR3 length: 17 residues. Trimming at V came to 7 bases and at J to 3 bases, leaving 12 bases not matched to a gene. Germline V gene lookup returns CDR1 MDHEN and CDR2 SYDVKM. This CDR3 reads CASILPGQGPHNQPQHF. The CDR3, as DNA: TGTGCCAGCATTCTCCCGGGACAGGGGCCCCACAATCAGCCCCAGCATTTT.

V is TRBV27 and J is TRBJ2-6; weak D call: TRBD1 (7 bases). CDR3 size: 17 residues. The germline gives CDR1 MNHEY, CDR2 SMNVEV (reference sequence). Trimming stripped 6 bases from V and 4 bases from J, with 19 bases between. DNA of the CDR3: TGTGCCAGCAGCCTTTACCAGGGGGAGGTCGGGGCCAACGTCCTGACTTTC. Encoded protein: CASSLYQGEVGANVLTF.

The rearrangement links TRBV28 to TRBJ2-3; TRBD2 agrees at 7 bases. Germline V CDR1 and CDR2: MDHEN, SYDVKM. Trimming took 6 bases from V and 3 from J; bases not matched to a gene: 12. The CDR3 length is 16 residues. The CDR3 loop reads CASSLGAGGGTDTQYF. As DNA, the CDR3 is TGTGCCAGCAGCCTCGGAGCGGGCGGGGGTACAGATACGCAGTATTTT.

The chain recombines TRBV19 with TRBJ1-4, with 7 bases identical to TRBD1. V gave up 3 bases and J gave up 8 bases; unmatched junction bases: 6. CDR3 length equals 14 residues. Germline CDR1 LNHDA, CDR2 SQIVND (reference sequence). DNA for the CDR3: TGTGCCAGTAGTATTGGCCAGGGGGTAGAAAAACTGTTTTTT. Its protein product is CASSIGQGVEKLFF.

The chain joins TRBV10-3 to TRBJ1-2; TRBD1 matches at 8 bases. Germline V lookup: CDR1 ENHRY, CDR2 SYGVKD. The length of the CDR3 is 14 residues. The ends lost 1 base at V and 7 bases at J; junction bases unmatched: 5. The CDR3 protein is CAISEWQGATGYTF. As DNA, the CDR3 is TGTGCCATCAGTGAGTGGCAGGGGGCCACTGGCTACACCTTC.

The rearrangement links TRBV27 to TRBJ1-1; TRBD1 is a possible D gene (5 bases). Trimming removed 6 bases at V and 11 bases at J, with 16 bases between. Per the germline V gene, CDR1 is MNHEY and CDR2 is SMNVEV (reference sequence). The CDR3 length is 12 residues. CDR3 in amino acids: CASSPTGGWAFF. The CDR3 DNA sequence: TGTGCCAGCAGCCCAACCGGGGGTTGGGCTTTCTTT.

This chain joins TRBV9 and TRBJ1-2; 7 nucleotides match TRBD1. Trimming removed 4 bases from V and 4 bases from J; junction bases left unmatched: 4. Germline V gives CDR1 SGDLS, CDR2 YYNGEE. The CDR3 consists of 13 residues. The CDR3 spells CASSPGTAYGYTF. For the CDR3, the DNA is TGTGCCAGCAGCCCCGGGACAGCCTATGGCTACACCTTC.

The rearrangement joins TRBV4-2 to TRBJ2-7; tentative D call: TRBD2 (6 bases). Germline V lookup: CDR1 LGHNA, CDR2 YNFKEQ. This CDR3 comprises 13 residues. Trimming shortened V by 0 bases and J by 4 bases, and 7 bases separated the two germline ends. The CDR3 reads CASSQDGGYEQYF. The CDR3 DNA reads as TGTGCCAGCAGCCAAGATGGGGGGTACGAGCAGTACTTC.

The rearrangement uses TRBV4-3 and TRBJ2-5; 8 nucleotides line up with TRBD2. The CDR3 spans 17 residues. Germline loops: CDR1 LGHNA, CDR2 YSLEER. Trimming removed 1 base from V and 2 bases from J; junction bases left unmatched: 9. The CDR3 bases are TGCGCCAGCAGCCAAGGCGGCGGGCTAGCGGGTCAAGAGACCCAGTACTTC. Translation: CASSQGGGLAGQETQYF.